The clone carrying this T cell receptor (beta chain) was observed a single time. The PCR had 60 Vbeta and 13 Jbeta primers. Profiled with immunoSEQ multiplex PCR; TCRdb holds only in-frame clones, not every one. This sample has around 140,000 clones, with just under 75% found just once. This sample is drawn from a study of cytomegalovirus exposure and HLA in healthy donors. The CDR3 runs 14 residues. Germline values: CDR1 MNHEY, CDR2 SVGAGI. With 0 bases removed from V and 3 bases from J, the gap between germline ends came to 8 bases. This rearrangement joins TRBV6-5 to TRBJ2-5; D is perhaps TRBD2 (6 bases). This receptor was obtained from a woman in her late teens or twenties in good health and CMV-seronegative. Material for sequencing was PBMCs. The CDR3 DNA reads TGTGCCAGCAGTTACTCGCGGAGGGAAGAGACCCAGTACTTC. It codes for CASSYSRREETQYF.